This T cell receptor (beta chain) was profiled in a study of radiotherapy plus CTLA-4 blockade in lung cancer. Trimming stripped 0 bases from V and 2 bases from J, with 10 bases between. This CDR3 spans 15 amino acids. The germline V gene encodes CDR1 SGHNT and CDR2 YENEEA. Sequencing used immunoSEQ multiplex PCR; TCRdb keeps in-frame clones, though not all of them. This table holds approximately 37,000 clones, 65% to 75% found once. The clonotype originates from a human donor with non-small cell lung cancer who had stable disease on radiotherapy plus ipilimumab. The J gene is TRBJ2-5, the V gene TRBV11-3, with D possibly TRBD1 on 6 matching bases. The source material was peripheral blood, sampled from a patient treated with radiotherapy plus ipilimumab. Here the CDR3 DNA reads TGTGCCAGCAGCTTAGATACTACAGGGCAAGAGACCCAGTACTTC. This gives the protein CASSLDTTGQETQYF.